Below, one TCR beta chain is given with its context. This clone was seen only once. Its antigen specificity is not known. It has no much larger one-base neighbor in the sample; base qualities were not kept. Using the deep immunoSEQ assay, TCR CDR3 regions were amplified from genomic DNA by multiplex PCR. Genomic DNA extracted from each cell subset was distributed evenly over all wells of several immunoSEQ 96-well plates, and each plate served as one replicate. For sorted subsets, around 0.2 ug of genomic DNA, equivalent to around 29,000 T cell genomes, went into each replicate PCR. The purified libraries were quantified using a Qubit 3.0 fluorometer, sized with a Bioanalyzer 2100, and then quantified again using the KAPA Library Quantification kit. Every immunoSEQ 96-well plate was sequenced on a dedicated single-read 150-cycle Illumina NextSeq 550 flow cell. As for how the authors treated the data: Because the immunoSEQ output included only junctional sequences and no quality scores, the filtering could not be the same as the filtering used for full-length reads. To assign V/J genes and CDR3, sequences were annotated against IMGT germline references using PyIR, a Python wrapper for IgBLAST v1.9. Reads were removed for weak V/J assignments (E-value above 1e-6), missing CDR3, stop codons, out-of-frame junctions, or ambiguous translated residues. V3J clonotypes were defined as sequences sharing an identical inferred V gene, J gene, and CDR3 amino acid sequence. Percentage overlap between repertoires was computed as shared unique clonotypes divided by the size of the smaller repertoire. Richness of each repertoire was evaluated using RTK rarefaction, the Chao1 estimator, and Recon v2.1 estimates of unobserved clonotypes. OLGA was used to compute generation probabilities for all TCRbeta clonotypes that the gDNA method yielded from a few donors. TCRdb carries this immuneACCESS record with in-frame sequences only. Its versions omit some clonotypes, under half of them owing to an unresolved V gene in the studies checked, with the rest unexplained. V and J calls and clone size are as listed in that table; D and trimming were resolved from the DNA. The sample includes 850,000 to 1,100,000 clones, with roughly 80% observed a single time. The top ten clones comprise 0.89% of the sample.

This sample stems from a study of shared clonotypes between healthy human individuals (dated by TCRdb to the early 2020s). General notes on the study: The cohort comprised two women and a few men aged 18 to 49 years. For each donor, CD4 naive and CD4 memory were each run on three plates, CD8 naive on two plates, and CD8 memory on one plate. To estimate repertoire size and how much clonotypes are shared between individuals, the study performed deep sequencing of blood TCR repertoires from a handful of healthy adults. Libraries were prepared and TCR repertoires were sequenced by different laboratories using diverse techniques, in order to increase sequencing depth and limit assay-specific biases. Per donor, leukapheresis produced somewhere between about 0.9 and 10 billion PBMCs. Overall results and qualifications from the work: Across a handful of donors, 4.5% to 6.5% of naive CD4, approximately 3.6% of naive CD8, under 2.5% of memory CD4, and roughly 0.41% of memory CD8 clonotypes were shared. Sampling was restricted to blood, and TCR repertoires in tissues likely differ from the TCR repertoires found in blood. Pairwise subsampling led to the expectation that sequencing depth would affect the degree of clonotype sharing among donors. The genetic and exposure-history diversity represented was limited by the small number of donors. Clonotypes shared by all four sorted-subset donors showed higher generation probabilities than non-shared clonotypes. Naive subsets generally had larger estimated clonotype richness than memory subsets did. Rarefaction of sorted-subset datasets indicated incomplete sequencing despite the large sequencing depth.

Donors were healthy HIV-negative adults with no recently reported acute infections or vaccinations. Only Caucasian adults living in Nashville, Tennessee, USA were represented among the donors. CD4+ T cells were enriched through magnetic negative selection, after which naive cells were positively selected on CD45RA and the remaining negative fraction served as the memory subset. Blood was obtained by leukapheresis, after which PBMCs were separated by Ficoll-Histopaque density gradient centrifugation and cryopreserved in liquid nitrogen vapor phase. Analytical flow cytometry was used to check the purity and quantity of each magnetically sorted T cell population. Each sorted fraction had its genomic DNA isolated and then quantified by UV absorbance on a Nanodrop 2000c. The CDR3 runs 14 residues from the cysteine to the phenylalanine. The kept DNA is CDR3 alone, 42 bases in frame from the first base. The germline V gene provides CDR1 SNHLY and CDR2 FYNNEI. From V the trimming removes 6 bases and from J it removes 2 bases, while the gene matches leave 4 bases of the junction unaccounted for.

The sample taken for sequencing was memory CD4+ T cells from PBMCs. The label giving this sample's cell subset or site can be read as: CD45RA-negative fraction. In this chain, TRBV2 is recombined with TRBJ1-2, with TRBD1 identical over 9 junction bases. This clonotype was obtained from a man aged 18 to 35 in good health. Some clones in this sample may be carry-over from other donors' samples. The CDR3 sequence is CASRTGQGNYGYTF. The nucleotide sequence is given as TGTGCCAGCAGGACGGGACAGGGCAACTATGGCTACACCTTC.